This TCR beta chain was profiled in a study of cytomegalovirus exposure and HLA in healthy donors. Details on this clone: Other nucleotide sequences from this sample produce the same CDR3.

CDR1 and CDR2 from the germline V gene are SGHDT and YYEEEE. V shed 2 bases and J 1 base; nucleotides not matched to a gene: 1. CDR3 length: 14 residues. The method was immunoSEQ multiplex PCR; TCRdb's version includes in-frame clones alone and lacks a portion of them. The sample has more than 200,000 clones; 80% to 95% are singletons. The chain carries TRBV5-6 and TRBJ1-1; 8 nucleotides agree with TRBD1. This TCR was recovered from a woman in her twenties or thirties in good health and CMV-seronegative. Sequencing was performed on PBMCs. The CDR3 is CASSFGQGNTEAFF. The CDR3 DNA sequence: TGTGCCAGCAGCTTTGGACAGGGGAACACTGAAGCTTTCTTT.